This T cell receptor (beta chain) was identified during a study of synovial regulatory T cells in juvenile arthritis. This clone counts as medium-sized by frequency. Its specificity is not known. TCRdb's copy holds only in-frame clones and misses some; the assay was immunoSEQ multiplex PCR. The sample table includes around 1,000 clones. The V gene's germline CDR1 is SGHTA and CDR2 FQGTGA. The CDR3 is 19 amino acids. Nucleotide data are not available. Study-wide points: Synovial Tregs shared more CDR3 sequences with iaTregs than other blood Tregs. Largely private between patients, iaTreg TCR repertoires showed partial overlap with synovial Teff and blood CPL repertoires. Compared with other blood Treg cells, inflammation-associated Treg cells had reduced TCR diversity.

The source material was Treg cells from blood. Regarding subset: HLA-DR+ inflammation-associated blood Treg cells. The rearrangement uses TRBV7-3 and TRBJ2-3; the TRBD2 assignment by TCRdb is unverifiable without DNA. The source is a donor aged 2-35 years with juvenile idiopathic arthritis. CDR3 loop: CASSSGTGTSGTYTDTQYF.